This is a list of T cell receptor beta chains from one sample in a study of blood T cells in healthy people across ages. TCRdb itself ran the 5' RACE reads through MiXCR, one entry per CDR3 protein. The sample holds around 690,000 distinct CDR3 sequences, about 53% seen once. The sequencing input was blood. All receptors come from a man between 60 and 70 years old in good health. The CDR3 runs from the conserved cysteine through the conserved F or W.

j_call v_call cdr3_aa
TRBJ2-1 TRBV27 CASSLWNSDEQFF
TRBJ2-3 TRBV7-2 CASSFGLDTDTQYF
TRBJ1-1 TRBV14 CASSQVRAGGAEAFF
TRBJ1-2 TRBV4-2 CASSNAGRNYGYTF
TRBJ1-2 TRBV29-1 CSVEGGTGRNYGYTF
TRBJ2-3 TRBV2 CASRLRTETRETQYF
TRBJ2-5 TRBV10-3 CAISVVVAGGRNEQYF
TRBJ2-7 TRBV3-1 CASSQGPAAHYEQYF
TRBJ1-1 TRBV14 CASSGGFTEAFF
TRBJ2-2 TRBV5-1 CASSLGQALDTGELFF